Reported below is one T cell receptor beta chain. Its cognate antigen is unknown. As to treatment: roughly 18 received Ad26.COV2.S at low or high dose, single or two shots; about 5 received placebo; per-sample allocation not given. Samples analyzed were those drawn on day 63 after the first vaccine or placebo injection. The germline gives CDR1 MDHEN, CDR2 SYDVKM. Trimming pared 3 bases from V and 7 bases from J, leaving 10 bases between. This CDR3 is built from 13 residues. This entry comes from a study of Ad26.COV2.S vaccination and SARS-CoV-2 variants. Points from the study as a whole: Ad26.COV2.S recipients had broader spike-specific TCRs (P = 0.0014).

Profiling relied on immunoSEQ multiplex PCR, and the TCRdb table lists in-frame clones only, not all of them. The sample carries around 300,000 clones, approximately 90% recorded once. This TCR came from a person between 18 and 65 years old who received the Ad26.COV2.S COVID-19 vaccine or a placebo. The V call is TRBV28, the J call TRBJ2-4; either TRBD1 or TRBD2 may fit D (5 bases each). The source material was peripheral blood, sampled in a trial of Ad26.COV2.S vaccine versus placebo. The CDR3 region is CASSLEWGNIQYF. The CDR3 bases are TGTGCCAGCAGTTTGGAATGGGGGAACATTCAGTACTTC.